These T cell receptor beta chains were read from a single sample in a study of circulating CD8 cells and anti-PD-1 response in melanoma. From the reads, TCRdb called clonotypes with MiXCR, one entry per CDR3 protein. Of roughly 740 distinct CDR3 sequences in the sample, around 7.8% are singletons; the top ten hold 30% to 35%. Sample: CD8+ T cells from PBMCs, taken at baseline or after one month of anti-PD-1 therapy (not recorded which). The receptors were gathered from a human donor with melanoma. Both conserved end residues are part of each CDR3. D genes are given only for firm matches. Expanded clones get a size class; other rows say once, few or many, or leave the size out.

medium-sized	TRBJ2-2	14	TRBV19	-	TGTGCCAGTAGTATAGACCGGGGCACCGGGGAGCTGTTTTTT	CASSIDRGTGELFF
large	TRBJ1-5	15	TRBV27	-	TGTGCCAGCAGTTTGATTCCGTATAGCAATCAGCCCCAGCATTTT	CASSLIPYSNQPQHF
medium-sized	TRBJ2-5	13	TRBV19	-	TGTGCCAGCTCCGGGACTCGTGCAGAGACCCAGTACTTC	CASSGTRAETQYF
large	TRBJ2-2	13	TRBV27	-	TGTGCCAGCAGTTTAGCGAACACCGGGGAGCTGTTTTTT	CASSLANTGELFF
medium-sized	TRBJ1-1	13	TRBV12-3/TRBV12-4	-	TGTGCCAGCAGTTTGGGCAGGGCTAATGAAGCTTTCTTT	CASSLGRANEAFF
medium-sized	TRBJ2-3	15	TRBV30	TRBD2	TGTGCCTGGAGTGTAGGACTAGTGATCACAGATACGCAGTATTTT	CAWSVGLVITDTQYF
medium-sized	TRBJ2-3	14	TRBV24-1	TRBD2	TGTGCCACCGGTGACGCGGGAGGCACAGATACGCAGTATTTT	CATGDAGGTDTQYF
large	TRBJ2-1	13	TRBV18	TRBD2	TGTGCCAGCTCCCAGACTAGCTTGGATGAGCAGTTCTTC	CASSQTSLDEQFF
large	TRBJ1-1	14	TRBV7-9	-	TGTGCCAGCAGCTTTGGACTGACGAACACTGAAGCTTTCTTT	CASSFGLTNTEAFF
large	TRBJ2-7	15	TRBV2	-	TGTGCCAGCAGCCATGGGGCCGTCTCACCCGGGGAGCAGTACTTC	CASSHGAVSPGEQYF
medium-sized	TRBJ2-7	15	TRBV2	-	TGTGCCAGCAGTGAAGGAGCGGGTCCTTCCTACGAGCAGTACTTC	CASSEGAGPSYEQYF
large	TRBJ1-5	16	TRBV20-1	-	TGCAGTGCTAGTAGTCCGGCCTTGCCGAGCAATCAGCCCCAGCATTTT	CSASSPALPSNQPQHF
large	TRBJ2-1	13	TRBV27	TRBD1	TGTGCCAGCAGTCTCGGGACAGGGGGCGCTCAGTTCTTC	CASSLGTGGAQFF
medium-sized	TRBJ1-1	14	TRBV27	-	TGTGCCAGCAGGTCTGGACAGACAAACACTGAAGCTTTCTTT	CASRSGQTNTEAFF
-	TRBJ2-7	10	TRBV21-1	-	TGTGCCAGCAGCCGACGTGAGCAGTGCTTC	CASSRREQCF
-	TRBJ2-7	14	TRBV18	-	TGTGCCAGCTCACCAACGGGGTACTACAATGAGCAGTACTTC	CASSPTGYYNEQYF
large	TRBJ2-7	14	TRBV24-1	TRBD1	TGTGCCACCAGTGGAGACAGGGACGACTACGAGCAGTACTTC	CATSGDRDDYEQYF
few	TRBJ2-4	15	TRBV19	-	TGTGCCAGTAGTATATTTGACACTCGTCTGAACATTCAGTACTTC	CASSIFDTRLNIQYF
medium-sized	TRBJ2-3	14	TRBV7-3	-	TGTGCCAGCAGCTTTGGACATCTCACAGATACGCAGTATTTT	CASSFGHLTDTQYF
few	TRBJ2-1	15	TRBV6-5	-	TGTGCCAGCAGTTACTTGGGGACCTCCTACAATGAGCAGCTCTTC	CASSYLGTSYNEQLF
medium-sized	TRBJ2-7	13	TRBV27	-	TGTGCCAGCAGTCTGGGGGTCGTCTACGAGCAGTACTTC	CASSLGVVYEQYF
large	TRBJ1-5	13	TRBV24-1	-	TGTGCCACCGCCGGGGGGGTATTTCAGCCCCAGCATTTT	CATAGGVFQPQHF